This TCR beta chain was captured by sequencing in a study of cytomegalovirus exposure and HLA in healthy donors. About the research overall: Tens of millions of unique TCRs, all from HLA-typed donors, were included in an early release of the data. General study findings and limits: Association of 16,951 TCR beta sequences with HLA alleles was found at 0.05 false discovery rate in a later analysis.

Of note for this clone: Antigen: not known.

Trimming at V came to 6 bases and at J to 6 bases, leaving 7 bases not matched to a gene. This CDR3 is built from 15 residues. The germline V gene has CDR1 SNHLY and CDR2 FYNNEI. In the PCR, 60 Vbeta and 13 Jbeta primers were used. Study processing details: A later analysis counted 80 million or so unique TCR beta chains, about 10 million shared. Data came from immunoSEQ multiplex PCR; TCRdb stores just in-frame clones and leaves some out. That table is the source of V, J and clone size, and D and trimming were worked out from the DNA. This table has under 150,000 clones, 73% appearing once. The sample was PBMCs. The V and J genes are TRBV2 and TRBJ2-2, with 10 bases that match TRBD2. The receptor comes from a woman aged 40 to 50 in good health and CMV-seronegative. CDR3 DNA sequence: TGTGCCAGCAGGGTAGGACTAGCGGCTGCCGGGGAGCTGTTTTTT. The encoded protein is CASRVGLAAAGELFF.